The 12 T cell receptor beta chains reported below all come from one sample, sequenced in a study of blood T cell repertoires in COVID-19. The repertoire was sequenced with immunoSEQ multiplex PCR; TCRdb's copy has only in-frame clones and lacks some. The sample has roughly 250,000 clones; 87% are singletons. Sequenced material: PBMCs or T cells enriched from blood (not recorded which). Receptor source: a woman between 25 and 40 years old with acute COVID-19.

V gene TRBV27 combines with J gene TRBJ1-1, with TRBD1 matching over 7 bases. The CDR3 runs 14 residues. Germline lookup yields CDR1 MNHEY and CDR2 SMNVEV (reference sequence). J lost 9 bases, V lost 5 bases, and 12 bases had no gene match. CDR3 residues: CASSPGQFSIQAFF. The CDR3 DNA is TGTGCCAGCAGTCCGGGACAGTTTTCCATCCAAGCTTTCTTT.

This clone showed up just a few times. The chain links TRBV27 to TRBJ1-5, with D possibly TRBD1 on 6 matching bases. Germline lookup yields CDR1 MNHEY and CDR2 SMNVEV (reference sequence). The CDR3 is 15 residues long. Trimming pared 6 bases from V and 5 bases from J, leaving 17 bases between. The CDR3: CASRLDWDIYQPQHF. The CDR3 DNA sequence: TGTGCCAGCAGGTTAGACTGGGACATTTATCAGCCCCAGCATTTT.

The chain links TRBV4-1 to TRBJ2-7; D possibly corresponds to TRBD2 (5 bases). The CDR3 is 15 residues long. Deletions cut 0 bases from V and 2 bases from J, with 11 bases between. The germline V gene encodes CDR1 MGHRA and CDR2 YSYEKL. The CDR3 nucleotides are TGCGCCAGCAGCCAAGATCGGGGTGGAGCCTACGAGCAGTACTTC. Amino acids: CASSQDRGGAYEQYF.

CDR3 sequence (DNA): TGTGCCAGACTCCCCCGGTGGTGGGAGCAGTTCTTC. This translates into CARLPRWWEQFF. J is TRBJ2-1 and V is TRBV28, with D unclear. Trimming pared 9 bases from V and 10 bases from J, leaving 16 bases between. CDR3 length: 12 residues. CDR1 is MDHEN and CDR2 is SYDVKM in the germline V gene.

The genes are TRBV7-9 and TRBJ1-1; 10 bases are a match to TRBD1. The germline gives CDR1 SEHNR, CDR2 FQNEAQ (reference sequence). V dropped 7 bases and J dropped 0; count of bases not matched to a gene: 11. The CDR3 loop spans 17 amino acids. In DNA, the CDR3 is TGTGCCAGCACCACTATCGGACAGGGGGGAATGAACACTGAAGCTTTCTTT. It yields the protein CASTTIGQGGMNTEAFF.

This rearrangement joins TRBV7-9 to TRBJ1-2; 7 nucleotides agree with TRBD1. The CDR3 covers 12 residues. After removal of 11 bases from V and 8 bases from J, the junction contained 11 bases not matched to a gene. Germline V gene data show CDR1 as SEHNR and CDR2 as FQNEAQ (reference sequence). The DNA of the CDR3 is TGTGCCGGAGAACAGGGGACGGTAGGCTACACCTTC. This translates into CAGEQGTVGYTF. Drawing the rest from reference TRBV7-9 and TRBJ1-2, the complete variable domain is DTGVSQNPRHKITKRGQNVTFRCDPISEHNRLYWYRQTLGQGPEFLTYFQNEAQLEKSRLLSDRFSAERPKGSFSTLEIQRTEQGDSAMYLCAGEQGTVGYTFGSGTRLTVV.

This clone was observed a handful of times. The gene calls are TRBV7-2 and TRBJ1-6, with 7 bases fitting TRBD1. This CDR3 has 15 residues. Per the germline V gene, CDR1 is SGHTA and CDR2 is FQGNSA. J gave up 7 bases and V 1 base, and 4 bases lay outside the gene matches. DNA of the CDR3: TGTGCCAGCAGCTTAGAGGGACAGCTCAATTCACCCCTCCACTTT. It translates to CASSLEGQLNSPLHF.

The genes are TRBV7-2 and TRBJ2-3; possibly TRBD2 for D (5 bases). The germline V gene encodes CDR1 SGHTA and CDR2 FQGNSA. There are 14 residues in the CDR3. V lost 3 bases to trimming and J lost 2 bases, with 9 bases between them. CDR3 bases: TGTGCCAGCAGCTTTTCAGCGGTCACAGATACGCAGTATTTT. This codes for CASSFSAVTDTQYF.

The chain is built from TRBV2 and TRBJ1-2, with D perhaps TRBD1 (6 bases). V was trimmed by 3 bases and J by 2 bases, leaving 10 bases between them. Per the germline V gene, CDR1 is SNHLY and CDR2 is FYNNEI. This CDR3 is built from 14 residues. This CDR3 is CASSERGQNYGYTF. In DNA, the CDR3 is TGTGCCAGCAGTGAGCGGGGGCAGAACTATGGCTACACCTTC.

The chain carries TRBV7-9 and TRBJ1-5, with D perhaps matching TRBD1 (5 bases). The CDR3 sequence is 14 residues long. With 5 bases removed from V and 0 bases from J, the gap between germline ends came to 8 bases. CDR1 and CDR2 (germline): SEHNR, FQNEAQ (reference sequence). CDR3 DNA: TGTGCCAGCAGCGCCGACAGTAGCAATCAGCCCCAGCATTTT. This translates into CASSADSSNQPQHF.

J is TRBJ2-1 and V is TRBV29-1; tentative D call: TRBD2 (6 bases). The CDR3 length is 15 residues. Trimming removed 6 bases at V and 0 bases at J, with 15 bases between. The V gene's germline CDR1 is SQVTM and CDR2 ANQGSEA. The CDR3 nucleotides are TGCAGCGTCACGGAGGCGGGGAGCTCCTACAATGAGCAGTTCTTC. As protein: CSVTEAGSSYNEQFF.

This sequence joins TRBV28 and TRBJ2-1; 9 bases line up with TRBD1. The V gene's germline CDR1 is MDHEN and CDR2 SYDVKM. The CDR3 is 17 amino acids. V shed 6 bases, J shed 7 bases, and the junction held 16 bases outside the gene matches. The CDR3: CASRPPSGTGTANEQFF. For the CDR3, the DNA is TGTGCCAGCAGGCCCCCTTCCGGGACAGGGACCGCGAATGAGCAGTTCTTC.